This entry describes one T cell receptor (beta chain). Within the sample, other DNA sequences also encode this same CDR3. The CDR3 extends over 13 amino acids. CDR1 and CDR2 from the germline V gene are SGHAT and FQNNGV. Germline trimming cut 3 bases from V and 5 bases from J; bases unmatched to any gene: 1. The sample is drawn from a study of blood T cell repertoires in COVID-19. Across the whole study: Nucleic acid was either cDNA or gDNA, and it came from T cells, B-cell-depleted T cells, or PBMCs.

Per the original data handling: Estimates of nucleated cell counts were drawn from the amplification of reference gene primers. TCRdb's copy holds only in-frame clones and misses some; the assay was immunoSEQ multiplex PCR. V and J calls and clone size are copied from that table; D and trimming were computed from the DNA. The sample shows around 120,000 clones, 88% of them seen only once. This chain connects TRBV11-2 to TRBJ1-1; TRBD1 agrees at 9 bases. Specimen: peripheral blood. This sequence was found in a woman aged 50 to 60 with active or convalescent COVID-19. The CDR3 protein is CASSLDRGTEAFF. CDR3 nucleotides: TGTGCCAGCAGCTTGGACAGGGGTACTGAAGCTTTCTTT. The complete variable domain, with remaining parts taken from reference TRBV11-2 and TRBJ1-1, reads EAGVAQSPRYKIIEKRQSVAFWCNPISGHATLYWYQQILGQGPKLLIQFQNNGVVDDSQLPKDRFSAERLKGVDSTLKIQPAKLEDSAVYLCASSLDRGTEAFFGQGTRLTVV.